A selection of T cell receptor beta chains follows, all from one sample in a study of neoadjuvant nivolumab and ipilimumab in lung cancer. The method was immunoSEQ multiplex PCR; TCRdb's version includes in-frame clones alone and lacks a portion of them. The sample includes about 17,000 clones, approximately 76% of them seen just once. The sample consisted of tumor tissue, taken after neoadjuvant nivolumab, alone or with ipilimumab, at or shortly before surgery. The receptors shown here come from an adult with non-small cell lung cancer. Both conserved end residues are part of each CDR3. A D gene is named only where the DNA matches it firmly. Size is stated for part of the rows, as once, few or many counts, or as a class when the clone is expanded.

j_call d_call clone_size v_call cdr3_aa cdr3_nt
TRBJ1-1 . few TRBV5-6 CASSLEGVDTEAFF TGTGCCAGCAGCTTAGAAGGGGTTGACACTGAAGCTTTCTTT
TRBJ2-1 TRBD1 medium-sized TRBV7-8 CASSPPTGASYNEQFF TGTGCCAGCAGCCCCCCAACAGGGGCCAGTTACAATGAGCAGTTCTTC
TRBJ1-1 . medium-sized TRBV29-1 CSVGAGVTEAFF TGCAGCGTTGGAGCAGGGGTTACTGAAGCTTTCTTT
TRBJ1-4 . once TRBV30 CAWSISLEKLFF TGTGCCTGGAGTATTTCGTTAGAAAAACTGTTTTTT
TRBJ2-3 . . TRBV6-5 CASSSNTDTQYF TGTGCCAGCAGTAGTAACACAGATACGCAGTATTTT
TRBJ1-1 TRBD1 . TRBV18 CASSPSDRETFF TGTGCCAGCTCACCGTCCGACAGGGAAACTTTCTTT
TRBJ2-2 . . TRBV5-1 CASSLLAGRQRTGELFF TGCGCCAGCAGCTTGCTGGCAGGGCGGCAACGGACCGGGGAGCTGTTTTTT
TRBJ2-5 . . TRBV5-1 CASSLMGVQETQYF TGCGCCAGCAGCTTGATGGGTGTACAAGAGACCCAGTACTTC
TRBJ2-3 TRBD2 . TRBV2 CASSVVGRGGRLSTDTQYF TGTGCCAGCAGTGTGGTAGGGCGGGGGGGGCGTCTTAGCACAGATACGCAGTATTTT
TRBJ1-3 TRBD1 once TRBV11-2 CASSRNGPGGGNTIYF TGTGCCAGCAGCAGGAACGGGCCAGGGGGTGGAAACACCATATATTTT
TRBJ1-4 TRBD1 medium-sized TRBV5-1 CASSLTDRSTNEKLFF TGCGCCAGCAGCTTGACGGACAGGTCAACTAATGAAAAACTGTTTTTT
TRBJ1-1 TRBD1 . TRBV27 CASSSPGQGTEAFF TGTGCCAGCAGTTCGCCCGGACAGGGAACTGAAGCTTTCTTT
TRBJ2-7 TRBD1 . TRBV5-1 CASSLGQGSYEQYF TGCGCCAGCAGCCTAGGACAGGGGTCCTACGAGCAGTACTTC
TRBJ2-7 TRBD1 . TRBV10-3 CAISGQGYEQYF TGTGCCATCTCTGGACAGGGGTACGAGCAGTACTTC
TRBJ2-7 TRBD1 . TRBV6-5 CASSTRQGSYEQYF TGTGCCAGCAGTACCCGACAGGGATCCTACGAGCAGTACTTC
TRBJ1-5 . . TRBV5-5 CASSYDTNQPQHF TGTGCCAGCAGTTATGACACCAATCAGCCCCAGCATTTT
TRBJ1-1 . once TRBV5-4 CASSLQISNTEAFF TGTGCCAGCAGCTTGCAGATCAGTAACACTGAAGCTTTCTTT
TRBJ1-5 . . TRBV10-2 CASSEGFHQPQHF TGCGCCAGCAGTGAAGGATTTCATCAGCCCCAGCATTTT
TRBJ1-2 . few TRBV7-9 CASSLYDYGYTF TGTGCCAGCAGCCTATATGACTATGGCTACACCTTC
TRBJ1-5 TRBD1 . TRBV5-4 CASSLGPGQGNQPQHF TGTGCCAGCAGCTTGGGACCGGGACAGGGGAATCAGCCCCAGCATTTT
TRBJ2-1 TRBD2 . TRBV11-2 CASSELAGPYNEQFF TGTGCCAGCAGCGAGTTAGCGGGACCCTACAATGAGCAGTTCTTC
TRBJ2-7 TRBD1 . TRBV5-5 CASSLNRGTYEQYF TGTGCCAGCAGCTTAAACAGGGGCACCTACGAGCAGTACTTC
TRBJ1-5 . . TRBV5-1 CASSLGATDDSNQPQHF TGCGCCAGCAGCTTGGGGGCGACAGACGATAGCAATCAGCCCCAGCATTTT
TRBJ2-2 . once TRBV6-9 CASSSGPYTGELFF TGTGCCAGCAGTTCCGGCCCGTACACCGGGGAGCTGTTTTTT
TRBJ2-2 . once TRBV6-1 CASITGPMRTGELFF TGTGCCAGCATTACAGGGCCGATGAGGACCGGGGAGCTGTTTTTT
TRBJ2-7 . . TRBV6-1 CASSGHNTYEQYF TGTGCCAGCAGTGGACACAATACCTACGAGCAGTACTTC
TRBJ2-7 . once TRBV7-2 CASRPGTGYEQYF TGTGCCAGCAGGCCCGGGACGGGATACGAGCAGTACTTC
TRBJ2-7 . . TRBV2 CASSEASVPVGEQYF TGTGCCAGCAGTGAAGCGTCAGTCCCCGTGGGCGAGCAGTACTTC
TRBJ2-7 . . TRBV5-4 CASSNRYSAITESYEQYF TGTGCCAGCAGTAACCGGTACTCCGCGATAACCGAGAGCTACGAGCAGTACTTC
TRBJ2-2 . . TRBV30 CAGILMGETGELFF TGTGCCGGAATATTAATGGGGGAAACCGGGGAGCTGTTTTTT
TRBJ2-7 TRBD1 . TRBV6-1 CASSEKRTGGNEQYF TGTGCCAGCAGTGAAAAAAGGACAGGGGGGAACGAGCAGTACTTC
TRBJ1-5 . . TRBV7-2 CASSLESYSNQPQHF TGTGCCAGCAGCTTAGAAAGCTATAGCAATCAGCCCCAGCATTTT
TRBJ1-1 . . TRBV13 CASSSGSTGPNTEAFF TGTGCCAGCAGCTCGGGGTCGACAGGACCTAACACTGAAGCTTTCTTT
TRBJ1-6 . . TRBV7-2 CASSLQVNNSPLHF TGTGCCAGCAGCTTACAAGTTAATAATTCACCCCTCCACTTT
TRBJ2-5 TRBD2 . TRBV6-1 CAILLAGGETQYF TGTGCCATCCTACTAGCGGGTGGAGAGACCCAGTACTTC